Each of the 19 T cell receptor beta chains below was sequenced from the same sample in a study of tissue T cells after allogeneic stem cell transplantation. Assay used: immunoSEQ multiplex PCR; TCRdb lists only in-frame clones, some missing. The sample has about 48,000 clones, about three quarters seen once. Sequenced: sorted cells pooled from one or two spleens. All receptors come from a pool of C57BL/6 mice in good health.

In the case of this clone: Each gene name is a mouse one. The CDR3 end is not reached by the read, which stops 1 residue before it; the germline J gene fills it in. V usage is TRBV17 and J usage is TRBJ2-7, with 11 bases matching TRBD2. This CDR3 spans 14 amino acids. Unmatched junction bases numbered 5, after V lost 5 bases and J lost 5 bases. Germline V lookup: CDR1 MNHDT, CDR2 YYDKIL. Here the CDR3 reads CASSSDWGEDEQYF. The DNA read from the CDR3 is TGTGCTAGCAGTTCGGACTGGGGGGAGGATGAACAGTAC.

Points on this clone: These gene names are mouse names. The read stops 1 residue short of the end of the CDR3; the missing end is completed from the germline J gene. The chain links TRBV29 to TRBJ2-1; D tentatively fits TRBD1 or TRBD2 (5 bases each). The V end lost 6 bases, the J end lost 1 base, and 7 bases lay between the germline ends. The CDR3 has 13 amino acids. CDR1 MSHET and CDR2 SYDVDS come from the germline V gene. The CDR3 is CASSRDNYAEQFF. Incomplete CDR3 DNA: TGTGCTAGCAGCCGGGACAACTATGCTGAGCAGTTC.

On this clone itself: Gene names follow the mouse nomenclature. The read terminates 1 residue ahead of where the CDR3 ends, so the germline J gene completes it. The V gene is TRBV13-3, the J gene TRBJ2-4; 10 nucleotides agree with TRBD2. The CDR3 runs 14 residues. The germline V gene has CDR1 NNHDY and CDR2 SYVADS. J lost 5 bases, V lost 4 bases, and 4 bases had no gene match. This CDR3 reads CASSPGGARNTLYF. CDR3 DNA, as far as it was read: TGTGCCAGCAGTCCTGGGGGGGCGCGAAACACCTTGTAC.

A word on this clone: Germline and genes here are mouse. The CDR3 goes on 1 residue after the read ends, and that part is filled in from the germline J gene. The chain has TRBV2 and TRBJ2-3; TRBD2 matches 9 bases. Germline V gene sequence: CDR1 LGHNA, CDR2 YSYQKL. The ends lost 0 bases at V and 1 base at J; junction bases unmatched: 2. The CDR3 is made up of 16 amino acids. CDR3 residues: CASSQDGGAGAETLYF. The sequenced CDR3 bases are TGTGCCAGCAGCCAAGATGGGGGGGCGGGTGCAGAAACGCTGTAT.

To note about this clone: Mouse gene names apply. The read ends 1 residue shy of where the CDR3 ends; the end is completed using the germline J gene. This chain connects TRBV13-1 to TRBJ2-7, with 9 bases that match TRBD1. This CDR3 is built from 13 residues. The trim removed 3 bases at V and 7 bases at J, leaving 5 bases unmatched. Looked up from germline, CDR1 is NSHNY and CDR2 is SYGAGN. The sequenced CDR3 bases are TGTGCCAGCAGTGCCGGGACAGGGAGGGAACAGTAC. This gives the protein CASSAGTGREQY. The CDR3, in full, reads CASSAGTGREQYF.

With respect to this clone: Gene names and germline refer to mouse. The DNA ends 1 residue before the CDR3 does, and the rest of the CDR3 is filled in from the germline J gene. This chain joins TRBV19 and TRBJ2-1, with 11 nucleotides matching TRBD2. Germline V gene data show CDR1 as FNHDT and CDR2 as SITEND (reference sequence). After removal of 6 bases from V and 5 bases from J, the junction contained 1 base not matched to a gene. This CDR3 contains 13 residues. The CDR3 DNA, read in part, is TGTGCCAGCAACTGGGGGGGCGATGCTGAGCAGTTC. Translated: CASNWGGDAEQF. The complete CDR3 sequence is CASNWGGDAEQFF.

About this clone itself: All gene names here are mouse names. The read ends 1 residue before the CDR3 terminus; that terminus is restored from the germline J gene. The chain recombines TRBV15 with TRBJ2-5, with 8 bases matching TRBD1. This CDR3 is 13 amino acids long. The V gene's germline CDR1 is SGHND and CDR2 FRSKSL. J gave up 4 bases and V 3 bases, and 0 bases lay outside the gene matches. CDR3 loop: CASSLTGEDTQYF. The CDR3 bases that were read are TGTGCCAGCAGTTTGACAGGGGAAGACACCCAGTAC.

Notes on this clone: Gene names are the mouse ones. The CDR3 end is not reached by the read, which stops 1 residue before it; the germline J gene fills it in. The chain joins TRBV5 to TRBJ2-1, with D maybe TRBD1 (7 bases). V was trimmed by 0 bases and J by 6 bases, leaving 18 bases between them. Germline assignment: CDR1 LGHNA and CDR2 YNLKQL (reference sequence). This CDR3 region has 17 residues. Partial CDR3 DNA: TGTGCCAGCAGCCAAGAAAGGCGAGGGGGCGCAGGTGCTGAGCAGTTC. Its translation is CASSQERRGGAGAEQF. The whole CDR3 sequence is CASSQERRGGAGAEQFF.

This clone was seen a handful of times. Mouse names are used for the genes. The CDR3 extends 1 residue past the end of the read, so its final part is completed from the germline J gene. The chain combines TRBV13-3 with TRBJ2-1; 8 bases are a match to TRBD2. Germline CDR1 reads NNHDY; CDR2 reads SYVADS. After removal of 0 bases from V and 1 base from J, the junction contained 0 bases not matched to a gene. This CDR3 spans 15 amino acids. The sequenced part of the CDR3 DNA is TGTGCCAGCAGTGATGCTGGGGGGAACTATGCTGAGCAGTTC. As protein: CASSDAGGNYAEQF. The CDR3 in its entirety is CASSDAGGNYAEQFF.

As concerns this clone: Mouse germline and gene names are used. The CDR3 goes on 1 residue after the read ends, and that part is filled in from the germline J gene. The chain uses TRBV26 and TRBJ2-4; 8 nucleotides agree with TRBD2. This CDR3 is 15 amino acids long. Trimming took 4 bases from V and 0 from J; bases not matched to a gene: 3. The germline V gene has CDR1 KGHPV and CDR2 FQNQEV (reference sequence). CDR3 sequence: CASSRLGLSQNTLYF. The part of the CDR3 DNA that was read is TGTGCCAGCAGTCGACTGGGGCTTAGTCAAAACACCTTGTAC.

On this clone: The genes are named according to mouse. Sequencing ends 1 residue short of the CDR3 end; the germline J gene provides the rest. The rearrangement uses TRBV13-2 and TRBJ1-3; 10 bases fit TRBD1. Germline assignment: CDR1 NNHNN and CDR2 SYGAGS (reference sequence). Trimming at V came to 4 bases and at J to 3 bases, leaving 4 bases not matched to a gene. This CDR3 has 15 amino acids. The sequenced part of the CDR3 DNA is TGTGCCAGCGGTCCCGGGACAGGGGTTGGAAATACGCTCTAT. This encodes CASGPGTGVGNTLY. The whole CDR3 region reads CASGPGTGVGNTLYF.

This clone has only one observation. All gene names here are mouse names. The CDR3 loop reads CASRRQGAEVFF. CDR3 DNA (partial): TGTGCCAGCAGGAGACAGGGGGCAGAAGTCTTC. V and J are TRBV19 and TRBJ1-1, with 9 bases fitting TRBD1. The read finishes 1 residue shy of the CDR3 end, and the germline J gene is used to complete it. Unmatched junction bases numbered 2, after V lost 5 bases and J lost 6 bases. The V gene's germline CDR1 is FNHDT and CDR2 SITEND (reference sequence). The CDR3 totals 12 residues.

This clone was seen a few times. The gene names here belong to mouse. The read is 1 residue too short to cover the CDR3 end, so that end is filled in from the germline J gene. The sample has other DNA sequences that encode this CDR3 too. J is TRBJ2-7 and V is TRBV15, with TRBD2 matching over 7 bases. The CDR3 consists of 14 residues. V shed 3 bases, J shed 0 bases, and the junction held 2 bases outside the gene matches. Germline CDR1 is SGHND and CDR2 is FRSKSL. The CDR3 bases that were read are TGTGCCAGCAGTTTGGGGGGGAGCTCCTATGAACAGTAC. As protein: CASSLGGSSYEQY. The entire CDR3 is CASSLGGSSYEQYF.

In regard to this clone: Gene and germline names: mouse. The read terminates 1 residue ahead of where the CDR3 ends, so the germline J gene completes it. The chain recombines TRBV26 with TRBJ2-5; TRBD2 matches at 8 bases. Germline CDR1 is KGHPV and CDR2 is FQNQEV (reference sequence). The junction had 7 bases not matched to a gene; V was cut back by 6 bases and J by 5 bases. The CDR3 sequence is 14 residues long. The CDR3: CASSLLGGADTQYF. CDR3 DNA, as far as it was read: TGTGCCAGCAGCCTCCTGGGGGGCGCAGACACCCAGTAC.

With regard to this clone: The germline and genes are mouse ones. The CDR3 goes on 1 residue after the read ends, and that part is filled in from the germline J gene. The genes are TRBV12-2 and TRBJ2-4, with TRBD2 identical over 9 bases. Germline CDR1 SGHLS, CDR2 HYDKME. The CDR3 covers 14 residues. Trimming cost V 2 bases and J 3 bases; bases outside gene matches: 2. Incomplete CDR3 DNA: TGTGCCAGCTCTCAACTGGGGGGCCAAAACACCTTGTAC. It yields the protein CASSQLGGQNTLY. The whole CDR3 sequence reads CASSQLGGQNTLYF.

Worth noting for this clone: Mouse gene names apply. The CDR3 end falls 1 residue outside the read, so it is completed with the germline J gene. V and J are TRBV13-2 and TRBJ2-1; 8 nucleotides agree with TRBD1. Per germline, CDR1 NNHNN and CDR2 SYGAGS (reference sequence). J gave up 7 bases and V 0 bases, and 3 bases lay outside the gene matches. The CDR3 loop spans 14 amino acids. CDR3 protein: CASGDDRGWAEQFF. CDR3 DNA (partial): TGTGCCAGCGGTGATGACAGGGGGTGGGCTGAGCAGTTC.

About this clone itself: The genes are named according to mouse. The read ends 1 residue shy of where the CDR3 ends; the end is completed using the germline J gene. V and J are TRBV13-2 and TRBJ2-7, with 11 bases lining up with TRBD2. The J segment lost 4 bases and the V segment lost 3 bases, leaving 3 bases of the junction unmatched. CDR3 size: 14 residues. Germline-derived CDR1 and CDR2 are NNHNN and SYGAGS (reference sequence). The CDR3 sequence: CASGGDWGIYEQYF. The sequenced part of the CDR3 DNA is TGTGCCAGCGGTGGGGACTGGGGGATTTATGAACAGTAC.

Comments on this clone: Mouse gene names and germline throughout. The read ends 1 residue before the CDR3 terminus; that terminus is restored from the germline J gene. The chain has TRBV3 and TRBJ2-1, with a weak D call TRBD1 (6 bases). Trimming took off 5 bases at V and 7 bases at J, with 12 bases between the two ends. CDR1 and CDR2 (germline): SNHLY, FYNGKV (reference sequence). The length of the CDR3 is 13 residues. The sequenced CDR3 bases are TGTGCCAGCAGCCCGGACAGCTGGGCTGAGCAGTTC. It translates to CASSPDSWAEQF. The whole CDR3 protein reads CASSPDSWAEQFF.

A note on this clone: Genes and germline come from the mouse. The CDR3 goes on 1 residue after the read ends, and that part is filled in from the germline J gene. This chain joins TRBV24 and TRBJ2-5; tentative D call: TRBD2 (6 bases). Germline V gene data show CDR1 as KGHTA and CDR2 as FRNEEI. V was cut by 3 bases and J by 3 bases, with 7 bases left in between. This CDR3 spans 13 amino acids. Incomplete CDR3 DNA: TGTGCCAGCAGTCTAGGGACTCAAGACACCCAGTAC. Translated: CASSLGTQDTQY. The complete CDR3 sequence is CASSLGTQDTQYF.